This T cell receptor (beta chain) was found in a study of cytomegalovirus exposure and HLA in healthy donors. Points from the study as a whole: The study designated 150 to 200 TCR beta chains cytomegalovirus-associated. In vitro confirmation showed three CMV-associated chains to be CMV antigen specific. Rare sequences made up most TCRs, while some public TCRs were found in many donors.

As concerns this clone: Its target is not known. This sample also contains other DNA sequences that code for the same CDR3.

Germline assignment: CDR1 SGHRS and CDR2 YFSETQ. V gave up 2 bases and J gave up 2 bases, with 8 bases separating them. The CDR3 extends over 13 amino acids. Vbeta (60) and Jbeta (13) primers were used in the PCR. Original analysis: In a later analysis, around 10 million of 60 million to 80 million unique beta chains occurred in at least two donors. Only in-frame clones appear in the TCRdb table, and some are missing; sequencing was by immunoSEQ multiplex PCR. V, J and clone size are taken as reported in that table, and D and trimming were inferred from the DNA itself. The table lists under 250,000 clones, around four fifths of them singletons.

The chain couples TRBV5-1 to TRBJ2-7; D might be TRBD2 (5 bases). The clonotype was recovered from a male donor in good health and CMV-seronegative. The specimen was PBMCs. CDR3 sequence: CASSFTGTYEQYF. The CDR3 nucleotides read TGCGCCAGCAGCTTTACGGGGACCTACGAGCAGTACTTC. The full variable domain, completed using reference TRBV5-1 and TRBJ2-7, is KAGVTQTPRYLIKTRGQQVTLSCSPISGHRSVSWYQQTPGQGLQFLFEYFSETQRNKGNFPGRFSGRQFSNSRSEMNVSTLELGDSALYLCASSFTGTYEQYFGPGTRLTVT.